The table lists the clone carrying this T cell receptor (beta chain) with many counts. The antigen remains unidentified. Bulk TCR library preparation followed previously described methods with listed TCR primers. Each CDR3 protein gets one entry after TCRdb re-called the PCR reads with MiXCR. The table records about half a million distinct CDR3 sequences, about 20% of them present only once. The data were obtained in a study of molecular identifiers for immune sequencing clone quantification. This CDR3 has 16 residues. Germline values: CDR1 LGHNA, CDR2 YSLEER. Between the trimmed V and J ends, which lost 0 bases and 5 bases, there was a span of 13 bases. Study findings and constraints: Reports indicate spiked Jurkat TCR RNA from one cell could be found among roughly 950,000 naive cells. Clones exceeding 20 RNA copies carried over 99% of effector molecules but under 1% of naive-cell molecules. Identical barcode-sharing TCR molecules could lead to underestimated sizes for highly expanded clones.

This chain uses TRBV4-3 with TRBJ1-4; D gene unclear. The origin of this receptor is a human donor in good health. Some libraries in this study had Jurkat cell RNA spiked in. The sample was naive CD8+ T cells from blood, with Jurkat cell RNA spiked in. Subset denoted: FACS-sorted CD8+CD4-CCR7+CD45RA+ naive T cells. In DNA, the CDR3 is TGCGCCAGCAGCCAAGACAGAGCCACAGTCAATGAAAAACTGTTTTTT. This gives the protein CASSQDRATVNEKLFF.